Here is one T cell receptor beta chain with its context. TCRdb re-called the RT-PCR reads through MiXCR, storing one row per CDR3 protein. The profile shows roughly 190,000 distinct CDR3 sequences, roughly 12% of them singletons. The data are from a study of response to subunit inactivated influenza vaccine. Deletions cut 1 base from V and 0 bases from J, with 7 bases between. CDR1 is ENHRY and CDR2 is SYGVKD in the germline V gene. The CDR3 contains 14 residues. The same specimen was also included in a second study, on T cells expressing NK-cell markers. That work states: Libraries used 5'RACE template switching adding universal primer site and UMIs. From sorted CD3+CD56+NKG2C+, CD3+CD56+NKG2C- and CD3+CD56-NKG2C+ T cells came the TCR beta repertoires. Dominant NKG2C+ clonotypes accounted for about 1.0-8% of CD8+ T cells in six donors. A few of the donors also had these clonotypes leading their CD3+CD56-NKG2C+ fraction. Whether expanded NKG2C+ T cell clones recognized HCMV stayed uncertain.

The V gene is TRBV10-3, the J gene TRBJ2-7, with no clear D. The receptor's source is a man in his fifties or sixties who received an inactivated influenza vaccine. Here the sequenced sample was CD8+ T cells sorted from PBMCs, taken 11 to 12 days after vaccination. CDR3 residues: CAISELHHSYEQYF. The CDR3 bases are TGTGCCATCAGTGAGTTGCACCACTCCTACGAGCAGTACTTC.